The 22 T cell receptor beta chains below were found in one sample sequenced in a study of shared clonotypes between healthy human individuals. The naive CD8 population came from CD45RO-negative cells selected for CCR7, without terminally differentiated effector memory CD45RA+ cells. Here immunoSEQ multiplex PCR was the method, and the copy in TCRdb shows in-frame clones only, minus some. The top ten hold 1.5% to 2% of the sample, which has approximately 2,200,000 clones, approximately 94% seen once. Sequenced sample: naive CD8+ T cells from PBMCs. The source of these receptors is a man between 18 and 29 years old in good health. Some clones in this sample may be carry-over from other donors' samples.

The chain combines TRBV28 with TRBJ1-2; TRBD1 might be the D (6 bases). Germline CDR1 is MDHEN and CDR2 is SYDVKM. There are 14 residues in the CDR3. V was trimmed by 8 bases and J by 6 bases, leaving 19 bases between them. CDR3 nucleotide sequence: TGTGCCAGCGGCTCAGGGGCGGGAAGCCATGGCTACACCTTC. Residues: CASGSGAGSHGYTF.

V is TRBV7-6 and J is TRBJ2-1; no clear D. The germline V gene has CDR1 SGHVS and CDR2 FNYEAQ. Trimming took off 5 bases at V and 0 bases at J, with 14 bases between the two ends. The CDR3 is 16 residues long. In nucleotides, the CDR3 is TGTGCCAGCAGCCTATTTAGCACGACCTCCTACAATGAGCAGTTCTTC. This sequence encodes CASSLFSTTSYNEQFF.

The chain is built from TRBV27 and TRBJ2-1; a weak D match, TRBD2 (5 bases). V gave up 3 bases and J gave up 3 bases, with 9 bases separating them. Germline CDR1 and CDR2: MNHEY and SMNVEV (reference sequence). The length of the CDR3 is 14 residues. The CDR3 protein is CASSLPGLYNEQFF. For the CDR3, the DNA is TGTGCCAGCAGTTTGCCCGGACTCTACAATGAGCAGTTCTTC.

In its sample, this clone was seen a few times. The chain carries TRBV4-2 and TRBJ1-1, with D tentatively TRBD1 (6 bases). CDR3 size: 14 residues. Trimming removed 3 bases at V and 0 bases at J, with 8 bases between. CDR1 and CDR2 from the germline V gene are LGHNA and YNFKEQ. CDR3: CASSQGQLNTEAFF. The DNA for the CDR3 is TGTGCCAGCAGCCAGGGACAATTGAACACTGAAGCTTTCTTT.

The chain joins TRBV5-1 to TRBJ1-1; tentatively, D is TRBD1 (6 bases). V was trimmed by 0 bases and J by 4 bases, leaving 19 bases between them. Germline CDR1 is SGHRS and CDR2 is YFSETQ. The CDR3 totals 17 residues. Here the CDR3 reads CASSLGAQGLRSTEAFF. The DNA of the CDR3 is TGCGCCAGCAGCTTGGGGGCGCAGGGGCTGCGAAGCACTGAAGCTTTCTTT.

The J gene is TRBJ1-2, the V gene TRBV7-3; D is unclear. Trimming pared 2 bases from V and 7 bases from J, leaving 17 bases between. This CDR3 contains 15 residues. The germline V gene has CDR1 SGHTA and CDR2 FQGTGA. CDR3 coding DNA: TGTGCCAGCAGCTTAGGCCTCGGCGGGTGGACTGGCTACACCTTC. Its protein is CASSLGLGGWTGYTF.

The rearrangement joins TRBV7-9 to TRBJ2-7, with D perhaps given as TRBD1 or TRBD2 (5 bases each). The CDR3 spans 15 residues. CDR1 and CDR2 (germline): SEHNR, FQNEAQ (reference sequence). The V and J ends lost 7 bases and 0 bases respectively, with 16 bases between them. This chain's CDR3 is CASTSGTSGSYEQYF. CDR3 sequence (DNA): TGTGCCAGCACCTCCGGGACGTCGGGCTCCTACGAGCAGTACTTC.

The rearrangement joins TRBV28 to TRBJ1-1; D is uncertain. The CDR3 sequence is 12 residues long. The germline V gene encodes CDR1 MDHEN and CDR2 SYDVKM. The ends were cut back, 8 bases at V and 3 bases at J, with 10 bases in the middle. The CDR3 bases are TGTGCCAGCGGGGATGGTGACACTGAAGCTTTCTTT. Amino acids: CASGDGDTEAFF.

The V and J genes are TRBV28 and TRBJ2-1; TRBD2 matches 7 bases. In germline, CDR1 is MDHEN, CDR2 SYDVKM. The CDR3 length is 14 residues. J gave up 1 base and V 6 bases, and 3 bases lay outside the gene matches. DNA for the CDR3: TGTGCCAGCAGGAGCGGGACTTCCTACAATGAGCAGTTCTTC. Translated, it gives CASRSGTSYNEQFF. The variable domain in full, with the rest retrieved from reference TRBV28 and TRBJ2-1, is DVKVTQSSRYLVKRTGEKVFLECVQDMDHENMFWYRQDPGLGLRLIYFSYDVKMKEKGDIPEGYSVSREKKERFSLILESASTNQTSMYLCASRSGTSYNEQFFGPGTRLTVL.

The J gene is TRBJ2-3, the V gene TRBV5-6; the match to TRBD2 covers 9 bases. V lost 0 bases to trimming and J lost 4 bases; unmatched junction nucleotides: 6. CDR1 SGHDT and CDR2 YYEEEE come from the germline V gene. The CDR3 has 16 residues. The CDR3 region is CASSLERGEISDTQYF. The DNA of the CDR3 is TGTGCCAGCAGCTTGGAGCGGGGGGAAATCTCAGATACGCAGTATTTT. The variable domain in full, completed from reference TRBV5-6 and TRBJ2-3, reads DAGVTQSPTHLIKTRGQQVTLRCSPKSGHDTVSWYQQALGQGPQFIFQYYEEEERQRGNFPDRFSGHQFPNYSSELNVNALLLGDSALYLCASSLERGEISDTQYFGPGTRLTVL.

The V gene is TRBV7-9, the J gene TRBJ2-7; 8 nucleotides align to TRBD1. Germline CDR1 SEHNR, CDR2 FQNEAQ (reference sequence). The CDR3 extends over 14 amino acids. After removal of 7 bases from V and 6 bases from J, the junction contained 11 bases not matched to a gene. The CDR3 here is CASNRQGIVGEQYF. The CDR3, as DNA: TGTGCCAGCAACCGACAGGGGATAGTCGGCGAGCAGTACTTC.

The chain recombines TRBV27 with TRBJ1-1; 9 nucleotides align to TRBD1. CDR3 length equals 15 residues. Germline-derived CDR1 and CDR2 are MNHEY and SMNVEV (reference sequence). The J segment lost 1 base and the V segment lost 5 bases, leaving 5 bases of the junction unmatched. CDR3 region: CASSADRGGNTEAFF. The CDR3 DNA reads TGTGCCAGCAGTGCCGACAGGGGGGGGAACACTGAAGCTTTCTTT.

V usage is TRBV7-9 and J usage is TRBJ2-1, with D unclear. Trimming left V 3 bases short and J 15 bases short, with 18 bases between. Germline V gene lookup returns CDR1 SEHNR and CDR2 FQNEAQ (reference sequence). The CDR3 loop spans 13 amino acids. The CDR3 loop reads CASSFPKMSSWFF. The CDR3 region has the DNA TGTGCCAGCAGCTTCCCGAAAATGAGCAGTTGGTTCTTC. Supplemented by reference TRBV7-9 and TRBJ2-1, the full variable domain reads DTGVSQNPRHKITKRGQNVTFRCDPISEHNRLYWYRQTLGQGPEFLTYFQNEAQLEKSRLLSDRFSAERPKGSFSTLEIQRTEQGDSAMYLCASSFPKMSSWFFGPGTRLTVL.

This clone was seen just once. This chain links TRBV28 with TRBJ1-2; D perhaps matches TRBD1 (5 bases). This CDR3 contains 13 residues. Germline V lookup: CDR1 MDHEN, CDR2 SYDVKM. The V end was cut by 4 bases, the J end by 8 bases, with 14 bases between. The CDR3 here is CASSSEGAWGYTF. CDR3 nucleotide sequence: TGTGCCAGCAGTTCGGAAGGGGCTTGGGGCTACACCTTC.

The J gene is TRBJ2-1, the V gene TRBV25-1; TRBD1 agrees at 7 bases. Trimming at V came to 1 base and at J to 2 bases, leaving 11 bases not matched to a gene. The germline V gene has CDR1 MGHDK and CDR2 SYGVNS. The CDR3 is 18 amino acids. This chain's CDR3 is CASSELSQRTGTYNEQFF. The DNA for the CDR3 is TGTGCCAGCAGTGAATTGTCCCAACGGACAGGAACCTACAATGAGCAGTTCTTC.

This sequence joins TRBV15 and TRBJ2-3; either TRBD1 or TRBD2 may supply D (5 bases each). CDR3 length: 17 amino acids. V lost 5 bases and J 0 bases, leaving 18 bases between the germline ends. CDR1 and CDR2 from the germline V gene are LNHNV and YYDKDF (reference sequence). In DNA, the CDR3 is TGTGCCACCAGCCTTGAGGGGCGGGCTGCTAGCACAGATACGCAGTATTTT. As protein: CATSLEGRAASTDTQYF.

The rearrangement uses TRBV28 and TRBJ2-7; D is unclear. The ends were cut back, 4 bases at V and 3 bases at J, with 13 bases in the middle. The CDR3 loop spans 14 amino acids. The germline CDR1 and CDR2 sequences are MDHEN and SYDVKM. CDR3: CASSYLVQHYEQYF. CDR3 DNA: TGTGCCAGCAGTTACCTAGTCCAACACTACGAGCAGTACTTC. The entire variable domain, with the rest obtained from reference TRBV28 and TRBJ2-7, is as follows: DVKVTQSSRYLVKRTGEKVFLECVQDMDHENMFWYRQDPGLGLRLIYFSYDVKMKEKGDIPEGYSVSREKKERFSLILESASTNQTSMYLCASSYLVQHYEQYFGPGTRLTVT.

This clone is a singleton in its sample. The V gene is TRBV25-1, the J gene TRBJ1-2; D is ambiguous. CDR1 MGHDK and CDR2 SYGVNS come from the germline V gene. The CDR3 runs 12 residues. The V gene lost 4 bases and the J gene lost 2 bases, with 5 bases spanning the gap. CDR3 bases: TGTGCCAGCAGTGCGGTGAACTATGGCTACACCTTC. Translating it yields CASSAVNYGYTF.

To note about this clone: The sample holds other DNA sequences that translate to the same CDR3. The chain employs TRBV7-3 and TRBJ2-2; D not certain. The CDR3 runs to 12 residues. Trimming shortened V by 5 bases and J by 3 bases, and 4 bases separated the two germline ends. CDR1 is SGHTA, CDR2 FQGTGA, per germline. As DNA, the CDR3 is TGTGCCAGCAGCCCCTACACCGGGGAGCTGTTTTTT. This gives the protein CASSPYTGELFF.

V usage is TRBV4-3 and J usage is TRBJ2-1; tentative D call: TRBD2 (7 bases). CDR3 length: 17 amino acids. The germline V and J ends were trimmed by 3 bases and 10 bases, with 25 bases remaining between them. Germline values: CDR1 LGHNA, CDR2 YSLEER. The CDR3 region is CASSHLPGELAGKEQFF. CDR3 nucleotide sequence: TGCGCCAGCAGCCACCTACCAGGGGAATTAGCGGGTAAAGAGCAGTTCTTC.

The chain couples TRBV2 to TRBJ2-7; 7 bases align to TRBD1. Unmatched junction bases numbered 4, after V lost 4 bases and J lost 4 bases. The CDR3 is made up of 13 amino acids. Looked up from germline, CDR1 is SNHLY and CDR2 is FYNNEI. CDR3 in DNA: TGTGCCAGCAGTGTGGGACAGCGTTACGAGCAGTACTTC. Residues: CASSVGQRYEQYF.

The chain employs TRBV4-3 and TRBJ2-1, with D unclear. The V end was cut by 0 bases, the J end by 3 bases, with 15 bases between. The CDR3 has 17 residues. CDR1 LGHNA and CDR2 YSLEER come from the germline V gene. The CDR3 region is CASSQDGLQAVYNEQFF. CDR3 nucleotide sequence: TGCGCCAGCAGCCAAGATGGGCTCCAGGCTGTCTACAATGAGCAGTTCTTC.